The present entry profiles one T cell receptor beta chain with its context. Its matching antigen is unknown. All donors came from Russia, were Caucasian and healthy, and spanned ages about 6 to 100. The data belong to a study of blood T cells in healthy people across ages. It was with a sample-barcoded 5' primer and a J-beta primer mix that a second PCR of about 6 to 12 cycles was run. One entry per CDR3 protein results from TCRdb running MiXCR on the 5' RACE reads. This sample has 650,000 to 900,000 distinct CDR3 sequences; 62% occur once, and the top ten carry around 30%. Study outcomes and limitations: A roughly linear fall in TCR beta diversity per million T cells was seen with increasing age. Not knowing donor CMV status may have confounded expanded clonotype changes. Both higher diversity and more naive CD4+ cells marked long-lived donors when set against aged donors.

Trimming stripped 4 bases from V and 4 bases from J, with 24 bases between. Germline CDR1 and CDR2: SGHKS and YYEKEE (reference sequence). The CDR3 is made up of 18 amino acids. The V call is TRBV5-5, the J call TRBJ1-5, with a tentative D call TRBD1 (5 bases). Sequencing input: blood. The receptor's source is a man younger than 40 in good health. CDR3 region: CASSPTGGAGWFNQPQHF. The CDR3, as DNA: TGTGCCAGCAGCCCCACGGGAGGGGCTGGATGGTTTAATCAGCCCCAGCATTTT.